These 13 T cell receptor beta chains were all obtained from the same sample, sequenced in a study of read filtering for tumor transcriptome and immune sequencing. The library was built from approximately 400 ng RNA with molecular barcoded adaptors for alpha/delta and beta/gamma chains. TCRdb reprocessed the reads via MiXCR and lists one record per CDR3 protein. The repertoire holds around 40,000 distinct CDR3 sequences, roughly 12% seen once, with around 35% in the top ten. Sequencing used a population of CD138-negative cells sorted from bone marrow. The receptor source for this set is a donor at least 40 years old with multiple myeloma.

This clonotype has a count of ten or more. The chain uses TRBV11-2 and TRBJ1-6; D is undetermined. Trimming took 3 bases from V and 0 from J, leaving 9 bases between them. The CDR3 spans 16 residues. Germline V gives CDR1 SGHAT, CDR2 FQNNGV. CDR3 in amino acids: CASSFVGSSYNSPLHF. DNA for the CDR3: TGTGCCAGCAGCTTTGTAGGGAGCTCCTATAATTCACCCCTCCACTTT. Supplemented by reference TRBV11-2 and TRBJ1-6, the full variable domain reads EAGVAQSPRYKIIEKRQSVAFWCNPISGHATLYWYQQILGQGPKLLIQFQNNGVVDDSQLPKDRFSAERLKGVDSTLKIQPAKLEDSAVYLCASSFVGSSYNSPLHFGNGTRLTVT.

This clonotype came up many times. This chain's CDR3 is CAISESSGTSGARDTQYF. CDR3 DNA: TGTGCCATCAGTGAGTCATCCGGGACTAGCGGGGCCCGGGATACGCAGTATTTT. The V call is TRBV10-3, the J call TRBJ2-3, with 13 bases lining up with TRBD2. The CDR3 totals 18 residues. Trimming removed 0 bases from V and 6 bases from J; junction bases left unmatched: 9. Germline CDR1 and CDR2: ENHRY and SYGVKD.

This clonotype was counted ten times or more. This sequence joins TRBV28 and TRBJ1-1, with 9 bases lining up with TRBD1. The trim removed 2 bases at V and 5 bases at J, leaving 3 bases unmatched. Germline CDR1 is MDHEN and CDR2 is SYDVKM. The length of the CDR3 is 14 residues. The CDR3 nucleotides read TGTGCCAGCAGTTTAGGGACAGGGTTTACTGAAGCTTTCTTT. This translates into CASSLGTGFTEAFF.

The sample holds many counts of this clonotype. The J gene is TRBJ2-7, the V gene TRBV7-2; D not resolved. CDR1 is SGHTA and CDR2 is FQGNSA in the germline V gene. There are 11 residues in the CDR3. The V gene lost 5 bases and the J gene lost 2 bases, with 4 bases spanning the gap. The CDR3 DNA reads TGTGCCAGCAGCCCCACCTACGAGCAGTACTTC. It encodes CASSPTYEQYF.

In this sample, this clonotype turned up many times. Lacking the conserved final phenylalanine or tryptophan, this CDR3 likely reflects a read error. V usage is TRBV28 and J usage is TRBJ2-1, with D perhaps assigned TRBD1 or TRBD2 (5 bases each). V dropped 5 bases and J dropped 6 bases, with 17 bases sitting between them. This CDR3 has 15 amino acids. Germline CDR1 reads MDHEN; CDR2 reads SYDVKM. The CDR3 loop is CASSPSGTPFNEQFL. Written as DNA, the CDR3 is TGTGCCAGCAGTCCTTCTGGGACCCCATTCAATGAGCAGTTCCTC.

This clonotype has a count of ten or more. The chain links TRBV28 to TRBJ2-7; 9 positions agree with TRBD1. Per germline, CDR1 MDHEN and CDR2 SYDVKM. The CDR3 is 18 residues long. Trimming at V came to 5 bases and at J to 3 bases, leaving 17 bases not matched to a gene. CDR3 loop: CASSPRDRAWRGVYEQYF. CDR3 sequence (DNA): TGTGCCAGCAGTCCCCGGGACAGGGCGTGGAGGGGAGTCTACGAGCAGTACTTC.

This clonotype has just a few counts. CDR3 coding DNA: TGTGCCAGCAGTTTAAGGGGCGTGCAGTACTTC. Its translation is CASSLRGVQYF. The chain joins TRBV27 to TRBJ2-7, with a possible D match to TRBD1 (5 bases). Germline V CDR1 and CDR2: MNHEY, SMNVEV (reference sequence). The CDR3 length is 11 residues. Trimming took 2 bases from V and 9 from J, leaving 8 bases between them.

This clonotype was counted many times. The chain recombines TRBV19 with TRBJ1-2; D is unresolved. The CDR3 consists of 13 residues. The V end lost 7 bases, the J end lost 3 bases, and 12 bases lay between the germline ends. The V gene's germline CDR1 is LNHDA and CDR2 SQIVND (reference sequence). The CDR3, as DNA: TGTGCCAGTATCGGGTTCTCCTACTATGGCTACACCTTC. Amino acid sequence: CASIGFSYYGYTF.

Remarks on this clonotype: A much larger clone lies a single base off, so this may be a read error. The chain joins TRBV20-1 to TRBJ2-1; 8 nucleotides align to TRBD2. Germline V gene sequence: CDR1 DFQATT, CDR2 SNEGSKA (reference sequence). The CDR3 extends over 14 amino acids. The CDR3 nucleotides are TGCAGTGCAGATAGCGGGGAAGTCTACAATGCGCAGTTCTTC. As protein: CSADSGEVYNAQFF.

The table lists this clonotype with many counts. This chain connects TRBV7-2 to TRBJ2-2; 9 bases are a match to TRBD2. The trim removed 2 bases at V and 4 bases at J, leaving 11 bases unmatched. This CDR3 has 18 amino acids. Germline lookup yields CDR1 SGHTA and CDR2 FQGNSA. The chain's CDR3 is CASSLFSSGGGVTGELFF. The CDR3 DNA reads as TGTGCCAGCAGCTTATTCAGCTCGGGCGGGGGGGTCACCGGGGAGCTGTTTTTT.

Only a few counts were recorded for this clonotype. A much larger clone is a single base away; this may be a read error. The chain has TRBV28 and TRBJ2-7; perhaps TRBD1 as D (6 bases). The CDR3 length is 14 residues. Germline V gene sequence: CDR1 MDHEN, CDR2 SYDVKM. The chain's CDR3 is CTSSTGTRIYEQYF. The CDR3 coding sequence is TGTACCAGCAGTACCGGGACAAGAATCTACGAGCAGTACTTC.

This clonotype has ten or more counts. The rearrangement links TRBV6-4 to TRBJ2-1, with 10 positions matching TRBD2. J was trimmed by 8 bases and V by 3 bases; bases with no gene match: 4. This CDR3 spans 14 amino acids. Germline CDR1 is MRHNA and CDR2 is SNTAGT. CDR3 sequence reads: CASSESSGGYEQFF. The CDR3 DNA is TGTGCCAGCAGTGAATCTAGCGGGGGCTATGAGCAGTTCTTC.

With regard to this clonotype: Being one base from a much bigger clone, this may be a read error. V usage is TRBV7-2 and J usage is TRBJ2-4; TRBD1 aligns across 11 bases. The CDR3 loop spans 15 amino acids. Germline CDR1 reads SGHTA; CDR2 reads FQGNSA. The CDR3 coding sequence is TGTGCCAGCAGCGCCTGGACAGGGGGCAAAAGCATTCAGTACTTC. It is translated as CASSAWTGGKSIQYF.